Below, 16 T cell receptor beta chains from the same sample are listed, as sequenced in a study of T cell changes during pregnancy in multiple sclerosis. Generated by immunoSEQ multiplex PCR, the TCRdb table keeps only in-frame clones and is missing some. The table records around 97,000 clones, 90% of them present only once. Sequenced here: peripheral blood, sampled in the second trimester of pregnancy. The receptors originated from a female donor in good health, enrolled as a control in a pregnancy study.

V usage is TRBV15 and J usage is TRBJ1-6, with D tentatively TRBD1 (6 bases). The germline gives CDR1 LNHNV, CDR2 YYDKDF (reference sequence). The CDR3 totals 15 residues. Trimming took off 4 bases at V and 10 bases at J, with 17 bases between the two ends. DNA for the CDR3: TGTGCCACCAGCAAAAACAGGGAACCACCCTCACCCCTCCACTTT. Translating gives CATSKNREPPSPLHF.

The chain has TRBV6-5 and TRBJ2-4, with D perhaps TRBD1 (6 bases). Trimming removed 2 bases from V and 3 bases from J, with 11 bases in between. This CDR3 region has 15 residues. In germline, CDR1 is MNHEY, CDR2 SVGAGI. CDR3 coding DNA: TGTGCCAGCAGTTACCGGGTACAGGGCAAAAACATTCAGTACTTC. Translating it yields CASSYRVQGKNIQYF.

This chain links TRBV6-5 with TRBJ2-7; the D gene is possibly TRBD1 (7 bases). Germline V CDR1 and CDR2: MNHEY, SVGAGI. CDR3 length: 15 amino acids. The germline V and J ends were trimmed by 6 bases and 4 bases, with 19 bases remaining between them. DNA for the CDR3: TGTGCCAGCAGCCCAGGGGGAGCGGGCCAGTACGAGCAGTACTTC. As protein: CASSPGGAGQYEQYF.

A single count supports this clone. V and J are TRBV6-1 and TRBJ2-2; perhaps TRBD1 as D (5 bases). CDR1 is MNHNS and CDR2 is SASEGT in the germline V gene. V was pared by 7 bases and J by 5 bases, with 11 bases between. There are 13 residues in the CDR3. In nucleotides, the CDR3 is TGTGCCAGCATAGTCCCAGGGACCGGGGAGCTGTTTTTT. Protein: CASIVPGTGELFF.

The V and J genes are TRBV5-6 and TRBJ2-7, with 7 bases lining up with TRBD1. Per germline, CDR1 SGHDT and CDR2 YYEEEE. V dropped 1 base and J dropped 3; count of bases not matched to a gene: 13. This CDR3 is 17 amino acids long. CDR3 residues: CASSLPRIRDSNYEQYF. Here the CDR3 DNA reads TGTGCCAGCAGCTTGCCGCGTATTCGGGACAGCAACTACGAGCAGTACTTC.

The chain is built from TRBV6-4 and TRBJ2-1; a possible D gene is TRBD2 (7 bases). V dropped 6 bases and J dropped 0 bases, with 12 bases sitting between them. This CDR3 comprises 15 residues. CDR1 MRHNA and CDR2 SNTAGT come from the germline V gene. The DNA for the CDR3 is TGTGCCAGCAGAAGCGGGGACACCTCCTACAATGAGCAGTTCTTC. This translates into CASRSGDTSYNEQFF.

The gene calls are TRBV7-8 and TRBJ2-1; 9 bases are a match to TRBD2. V shed 5 bases, J shed 7 bases, and the junction held 12 bases outside the gene matches. Per germline, CDR1 SGHVS and CDR2 FQNEAQ. The CDR3 contains 16 residues. The CDR3 nucleotides read TGTGCCAGCAGCGGAGGGGGCGGGGGGGGCCGTAATGAGCAGTTCTTC. Encoded protein: CASSGGGGGGRNEQFF.

The rearrangement links TRBV6-5 to TRBJ2-5, with D possibly being TRBD1 (7 bases). Germline V gene data show CDR1 as MNHEY and CDR2 as SVGAGI. V lost 6 bases, J lost 4 bases, and 18 bases lay in between. CDR3 length: 15 amino acids. CDR3 sequence: CASRRDSQYGETQYF. CDR3 nucleotide sequence: TGTGCCAGCAGGCGGGACAGCCAGTACGGAGAGACCCAGTACTTC.

The chain links TRBV4-2 to TRBJ1-4; a weak D match, TRBD1 (6 bases). V lost 7 bases and J 8 bases, leaving 20 bases between the germline ends. CDR1 LGHNA and CDR2 YNFKEQ come from the germline V gene. The CDR3 has 15 amino acids. CDR3 bases: TGTGCCAGCACCTTCATAGGGGGTGGTAACGAAAAACTGTTTTTT. This translates into CASTFIGGGNEKLFF.

The gene calls are TRBV7-6 and TRBJ1-4, with D possibly TRBD1 on 6 matching bases. V was clipped by 4 bases and J by 2 bases, with 14 bases between them. The germline gives CDR1 SGHVS, CDR2 FNYEAQ. This CDR3 region has 16 residues. For the CDR3, the DNA is TGTGCCAGCAGCTCGAAACAGGGATCGACTAATGAAAAACTGTTTTTT. It encodes CASSSKQGSTNEKLFF.

The chain has TRBV6-6 and TRBJ1-4; D unresolved. Trimming took off 5 bases at V and 7 bases at J, with 11 bases between the two ends. Germline CDR1 reads MNHNY; CDR2 reads SVGAGI (reference sequence). The CDR3 has 13 amino acids. Here the CDR3 reads CASSPRRGEKLFF. The CDR3 DNA sequence: TGTGCCAGCAGTCCCCGGCGGGGTGAAAAACTGTTTTTT.

Turning to this clone: One junction end does not reproduce the germline sequence, and a read error may be involved. The chain uses TRBV5-8 and TRBJ2-7; maybe TRBD2 (6 bases). Germline V gene sequence: CDR1 SGHTS, CDR2 YDEGEE. The CDR3 length is 13 residues. CDR3: CASSPIRGPGAKF. In nucleotides, the CDR3 is TGTGCCAGCAGCCCCATAAGGGGCCCGGGAGCTAAATTC.

The V and J genes are TRBV15 and TRBJ2-3; no clear D. The length of the CDR3 is 17 residues. Germline CDR1 is LNHNV and CDR2 is YYDKDF (reference sequence). V was clipped by 0 bases and J by 2 bases, with 15 bases between them. CDR3 sequence reads: CATSRDYRSRPTDTQYF. CDR3 nucleotide sequence: TGTGCCACCAGCAGAGATTACCGGTCGCGCCCCACAGATACGCAGTATTTT.

This clone was seen once. The rearrangement joins TRBV9 to TRBJ1-5, with TRBD1 matching over 9 bases. CDR3 length equals 14 residues. Germline CDR1 SGDLS, CDR2 YYNGEE. With 3 bases clipped from V and 4 bases from J, the junction kept 2 bases outside the gene matches. Here the CDR3 DNA reads TGTGCCAGCAGCGCCGGGACAGGGAATCAGCCCCAGCATTTT. This encodes CASSAGTGNQPQHF.

The V and J genes are TRBV27 and TRBJ1-5, with 7 positions matching TRBD1. V trimming: 2 bases; J trimming: 4 bases; junction bases outside the gene matches: 2. The CDR3 covers 14 residues. Per germline, CDR1 MNHEY and CDR2 SMNVEV (reference sequence). The CDR3 nucleotides are TGTGCCAGCAGTTTAGCAGGGGGTAATCAGCCCCAGCATTTT. It yields the protein CASSLAGGNQPQHF.

The CDR3 coding sequence is TGTGCCAGCAGTTTAAATAGCAGGGGCGCCTACGAGCAGTACTTC. Translated, it gives CASSLNSRGAYEQYF. This chain uses TRBV28 with TRBJ2-7; D might be TRBD1 (6 bases). Germline V gene data show CDR1 as MDHEN and CDR2 as SYDVKM. CDR3 length equals 15 residues. The V and J ends lost 2 bases and 2 bases respectively, with 13 bases between them.